One and the same sample provided the 23 T cell receptor beta chains below, sequenced in a study of blood T cells in healthy people across ages. The use of a sample-barcoded 5' primer and a J-beta primer mix characterized a second PCR of roughly 6 to 11 cycles. TCRdb re-derived calls from the 5' RACE reads in MiXCR, one entry per CDR3 protein. The sample has 550,000 to 600,000 distinct CDR3 sequences; less than 60% are singletons. Sample: blood. These receptors were obtained from a man aged 80 or over in good health.

In its sample, this clonotype was seen once. The J gene is TRBJ1-2, the V gene TRBV20-1, with TRBD1 identical over 8 bases. The germline V gene encodes CDR1 DFQATT and CDR2 SNEGSKA (reference sequence). Trimming at V came to 2 bases and at J to 4 bases, leaving 3 bases not matched to a gene. The CDR3 has 13 residues. CDR3 residues: CSARQGAIYGYTF. The CDR3 DNA reads TGCAGTGCTAGACAGGGGGCGATCTATGGCTACACCTTC.

This clonotype was observed a handful of times. J is TRBJ2-7 and V is TRBV7-9; no definite D call. Trimming took off 2 bases at V and 2 bases at J, with 7 bases between the two ends. The CDR3 covers 13 residues. CDR1 is SEHNR and CDR2 is FQNEAQ in the germline V gene (reference sequence). CDR3 in amino acids: CASSLSFTYEQYF. The DNA of the CDR3 is TGTGCCAGCAGCTTAAGTTTTACCTACGAGCAGTACTTC.

The chain joins TRBV14 to TRBJ1-1; D possibly corresponds to TRBD1 (5 bases). The germline CDR1 and CDR2 sequences are SGHDN and FVKESK. CDR3 length: 13 amino acids. V was pared by 6 bases and J by 1 base, with 9 bases between. The CDR3 DNA reads TGTGCCAGCAGTAAACAGGAGAACACTGAAGCTTTCTTT. Its protein product is CASSKQENTEAFF.

The rearrangement links TRBV28 to TRBJ1-4, with a weak D call TRBD1 (5 bases). Trimming removed 6 bases at V and 10 bases at J, with 27 bases between. The germline V gene has CDR1 MDHEN and CDR2 SYDVKM. The CDR3 covers 17 residues. This chain's CDR3 is CASRVRGRRLLAGKLFF. The CDR3 DNA follows: TGTGCCAGCAGGGTTCGGGGGAGGCGACTCCTTGCTGGAAAACTGTTTTTT.

The J gene is TRBJ2-1, the V gene TRBV20-1, with 7 nucleotides matching TRBD2. Germline lookup yields CDR1 DFQATT and CDR2 SNEGSKA (reference sequence). The junction had 16 bases not matched to a gene; V was cut back by 7 bases and J by 4 bases. This CDR3 is built from 16 residues. The CDR3 spells CSVPAGPGQMYNEQFF. As DNA, the CDR3 is TGCAGTGTCCCAGCGGGGCCCGGACAAATGTACAATGAGCAGTTCTTC.

The chain combines TRBV6-5 with TRBJ1-6; D unclear. The V gene's germline CDR1 is MNHEY and CDR2 SVGAGI. CDR3 length: 14 residues. Trimming took 8 bases from V and 7 from J, leaving 15 bases between them. CDR3 bases: TGTGCCAGCGGGTTCCCAGGAAGAAATTCACCCCTCCACTTT. Translated: CASGFPGRNSPLHF.

The table lists this clonotype with a count of one. The chain couples TRBV19 to TRBJ2-2; either TRBD1 or TRBD2 may fit D (5 bases each). V gave up 6 bases and J gave up 3 bases, with 11 bases separating them. Looked up from germline, CDR1 is LNHDA and CDR2 is SQIVND (reference sequence). The CDR3 extends over 14 amino acids. CDR3 sequence reads: CASRKRGDTGELFF. The CDR3 DNA reads as TGTGCCAGTAGGAAAAGGGGAGACACCGGGGAGCTGTTTTTT.

In this sample, this clonotype turned up a few times. The chain carries TRBV20-1 and TRBJ2-5, with no clear D. Deletions cut 5 bases from V and 2 bases from J, with 12 bases between. Germline CDR1 reads DFQATT; CDR2 reads SNEGSKA (reference sequence). This CDR3 region has 13 residues. Here the CDR3 DNA reads TGCAGTGCTGGGATTAACGGACAAGAGACCCAGTACTTC. Translating gives CSAGINGQETQYF.

This clonotype occurred a few times. Here the CDR3 reads CSAPLRESSYNEQFF. CDR3 nucleotides: TGCAGTGCTCCCCTTAGGGAGAGTTCCTACAATGAGCAGTTCTTC. The genes are TRBV20-1 and TRBJ2-1; D might be TRBD2 (5 bases). Germline V gene data show CDR1 as DFQATT and CDR2 as SNEGSKA (reference sequence). The CDR3 is 15 residues long. Trimming cost V 5 bases and J 1 base, with 15 bases left between them.

This rearrangement joins TRBV7-2 to TRBJ2-4; maybe TRBD1 (5 bases). The DNA end favors TRBJ2-7, so the J call may be wrong. From germline, CDR1 is SGHTA and CDR2 FQGNSA. The CDR3 totals 14 residues. This CDR3 reads CASSFDGRGYEQYF. CDR3 DNA: TGTGCCAGCAGCTTCGATGGTAGGGGTTACGAGCAGTACTTC.

The chain combines TRBV7-9 with TRBJ2-2; 7 positions agree with TRBD2. Germline loops: CDR1 SEHNR, CDR2 FQNEAQ (reference sequence). The CDR3 runs to 16 residues. With V trimmed by 5 bases and J by 5 bases, 11 bases remained unmatched. The CDR3 loop is CASSRQLAAVTGELFF. CDR3 sequence (DNA): TGTGCCAGCAGCAGACAGCTAGCGGCCGTTACCGGGGAGCTGTTTTTT.

The rearrangement uses TRBV6-2 or TRBV6-3 and TRBJ2-3; TRBD2 agrees at 9 bases. The CDR3 contains 15 residues. Germline CDR1 and CDR2: MNHEY and SVGEGT. V lost 4 bases to trimming and J lost 0 bases; unmatched junction nucleotides: 2. CDR3 protein: CASSSGTSSTDTQYF. The CDR3 region has the DNA TGTGCCAGCAGTTCAGGGACTAGCAGCACAGATACGCAGTATTTT.

The chain recombines TRBV27 with TRBJ1-4; no clear D gene. CDR1 is MNHEY, CDR2 SMNVEV, per germline (reference sequence). This CDR3 is built from 12 residues. Trimming shortened V by 8 bases and J by 2 bases, and 6 bases separated the two germline ends. Here the CDR3 reads CASPYTNEKLFF. DNA of the CDR3: TGTGCCAGCCCGTATACTAATGAAAAACTGTTTTTT.

V gene TRBV18 combines with J gene TRBJ2-5, with 9 bases that match TRBD1. V dropped 3 bases and J dropped 4; count of bases not matched to a gene: 9. From germline, CDR1 is KGHSH and CDR2 LQKENI. The CDR3 is 16 residues long. The CDR3 reads CASSPAYRGPRETQYF. The CDR3 DNA follows: TGTGCCAGCTCACCGGCCTACAGGGGGCCCCGAGAGACCCAGTACTTC.

The genes are TRBV12-3 or TRBV12-4 and TRBJ2-3, with D tentatively TRBD2 (5 bases). V lost 1 base and J lost 4, with 12 bases in between. This CDR3 is 15 amino acids long. In DNA, the CDR3 is TGTGCCAGCAGTTTAGGGAACAGCGGTCCAGATACGCAGTATTTT. It specifies CASSLGNSGPDTQYF.

This clonotype occurred many times. The chain couples TRBV6-6 to TRBJ2-1, with 14 bases matching TRBD2. V lost 5 bases and J lost 2; bases outside the gene matches: 5. CDR3 length: 17 residues. Germline V gene sequence: CDR1 MNHNY, CDR2 SVGAGI (reference sequence). CDR3 nucleotide sequence: TGTGCCAGCAGTACCAGACTAGCGGGAGGGCCCTACAATGAGCAGTTCTTC. This encodes CASSTRLAGGPYNEQFF.

The chain recombines TRBV9 with TRBJ1-1; D gene unclear. Between the trimmed V and J ends, which lost 4 bases and 0 bases, there was a span of 13 bases. The CDR3 has 15 amino acids. CDR1 is SGDLS, CDR2 YYNGEE, per germline. The CDR3 here is CASSNIERMNTEAFF. In DNA, the CDR3 is TGTGCCAGCAGCAATATAGAACGGATGAACACTGAAGCTTTCTTT.

The CDR3 loop is CSARYPGLAEAFF. In nucleotides, the CDR3 is TGCAGTGCTAGGTATCCGGGTCTTGCTGAAGCTTTCTTT. V is TRBV20-1 and J is TRBJ1-1; D unclear. Trimming cost V 3 bases and J 6 bases, with 14 bases left between them. Germline V gene lookup returns CDR1 DFQATT and CDR2 SNEGSKA (reference sequence). The CDR3 runs to 13 residues.

As regards this clonotype: Possible read error: a much larger clone is one base away. V and J are TRBV7-9 and TRBJ2-1; the match to TRBD2 covers 8 bases. CDR3 length equals 15 residues. Germline lookup yields CDR1 SEHNR and CDR2 FQNEAQ (reference sequence). The CDR3 loop is CASGLSGGYYNEQFF. Here the CDR3 DNA reads TGTGCCAGCGGCTTAAGCGGGGGTTACTACAATGAGCAGTTCTTC.

The chain uses TRBV10-3 and TRBJ1-2; no reliable D call. Germline CDR1 is ENHRY and CDR2 is SYGVKD. Trimming pared 4 bases from V and 5 bases from J, leaving 14 bases between. The CDR3 totals 14 residues. The CDR3: CAISAPAGEYGYTF. CDR3 coding DNA: TGTGCCATCAGTGCCCCGGCAGGTGAATATGGCTACACCTTC.

The rearrangement joins TRBV4-3 to TRBJ1-6, with D perhaps matching TRBD1 (6 bases). The CDR3 sequence is 14 residues long. Trimming cost V 1 base and J 11 bases, with 12 bases left between them. Germline assignment: CDR1 LGHNA and CDR2 YSLEER. The CDR3 sequence: CASSQVSQGTPLHF. Here the CDR3 DNA reads TGCGCCAGCAGCCAAGTGTCCCAGGGGACACCCCTCCACTTT.

The chain links TRBV2 to TRBJ2-1, with 8 bases that match TRBD2. Germline V lookup: CDR1 SNHLY, CDR2 FYNNEI. The V gene end was trimmed by 6 bases and the J gene end by 4 bases; junction bases not matched to a gene: 11. This CDR3 is 16 amino acids long. In DNA form, the CDR3 reads TGTGCCAGCAGACTTGAGCGGGGGTGGGGATACAATGAGCAGTTCTTC. It translates to CASRLERGWGYNEQFF. The variable domain in full, with the rest retrieved from reference TRBV2 and TRBJ2-1, is EPEVTQTPSHQVTQMGQEVILRCVPISNHLYFYWYRQILGQKVEFLVSFYNNEISEKSEIFDDQFSVERPDGSNFTLKIRSTKLEDSAMYFCASRLERGWGYNEQFFGPGTRLTVL.

The CDR3 nucleotides are TGTGCCACCAGCAGGGGAACAGATGTCGGCTACACCTTC. It encodes CATSRGTDVGYTF. The chain is built from TRBV15 and TRBJ1-2; D is ambiguous. The germline gives CDR1 LNHNV, CDR2 YYDKDF (reference sequence). V lost 3 bases and J 8 bases, leaving 13 bases between the germline ends. The CDR3 sequence is 13 residues long.